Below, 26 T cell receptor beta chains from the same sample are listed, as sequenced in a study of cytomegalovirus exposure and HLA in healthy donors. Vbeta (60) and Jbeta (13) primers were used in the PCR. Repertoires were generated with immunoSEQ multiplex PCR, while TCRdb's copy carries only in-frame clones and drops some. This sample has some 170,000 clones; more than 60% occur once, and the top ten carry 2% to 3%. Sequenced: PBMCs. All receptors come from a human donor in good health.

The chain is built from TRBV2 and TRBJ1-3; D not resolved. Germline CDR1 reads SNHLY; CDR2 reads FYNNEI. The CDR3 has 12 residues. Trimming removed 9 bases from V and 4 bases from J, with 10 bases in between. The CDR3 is CASHYGGNTIYF. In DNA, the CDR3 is TGTGCCAGTCACTATGGGGGAAACACCATATATTTT.

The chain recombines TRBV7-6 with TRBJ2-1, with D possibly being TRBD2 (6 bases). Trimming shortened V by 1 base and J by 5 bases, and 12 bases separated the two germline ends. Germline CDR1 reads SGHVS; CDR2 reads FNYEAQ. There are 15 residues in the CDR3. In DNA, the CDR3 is TGTGCCAGCAGCTTAGAAGGCGGCGGGGACAATGAGCAGTTCTTC. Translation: CASSLEGGGDNEQFF.

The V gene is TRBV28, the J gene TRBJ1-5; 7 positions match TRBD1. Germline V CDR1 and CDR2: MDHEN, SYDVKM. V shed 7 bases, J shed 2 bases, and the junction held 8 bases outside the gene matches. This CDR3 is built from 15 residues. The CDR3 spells CASTLSGGRNQPQHF. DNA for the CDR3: TGTGCCAGCACCCTTTCAGGGGGACGCAATCAGCCCCAGCATTTT.

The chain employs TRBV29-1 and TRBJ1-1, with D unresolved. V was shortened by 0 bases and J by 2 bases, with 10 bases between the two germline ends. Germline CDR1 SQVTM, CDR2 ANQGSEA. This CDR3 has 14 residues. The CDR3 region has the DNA TGCAGCGTTGAAGAGGCCAGTGCAAACACTGAAGCTTTCTTT. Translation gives CSVEEASANTEAFF.

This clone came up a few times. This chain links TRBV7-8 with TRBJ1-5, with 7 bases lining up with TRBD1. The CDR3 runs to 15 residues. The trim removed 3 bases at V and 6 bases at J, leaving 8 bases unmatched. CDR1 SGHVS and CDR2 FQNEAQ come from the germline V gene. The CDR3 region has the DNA TGTGCCAGCAGCTTCAACAGGGGAGAAAGTCAGCCCCAGCATTTT. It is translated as CASSFNRGESQPQHF.

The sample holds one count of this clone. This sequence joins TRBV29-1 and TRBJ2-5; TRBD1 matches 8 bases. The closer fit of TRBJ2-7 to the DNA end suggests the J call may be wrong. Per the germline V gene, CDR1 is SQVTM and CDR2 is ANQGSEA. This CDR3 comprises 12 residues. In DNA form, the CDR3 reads TGCAGCGTTACCAGGGGGCCGTACGAGCAGTACTTC. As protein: CSVTRGPYEQYF.

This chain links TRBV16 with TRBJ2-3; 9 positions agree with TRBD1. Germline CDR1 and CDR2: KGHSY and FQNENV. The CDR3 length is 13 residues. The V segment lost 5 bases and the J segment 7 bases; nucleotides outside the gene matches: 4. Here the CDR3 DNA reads TGTGCCAGCAGCGATGGGACAGGGAATACGCAGTATTTT. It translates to CASSDGTGNTQYF. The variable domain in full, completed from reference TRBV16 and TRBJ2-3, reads GEEVAQTPKHLVRGEGQKAKLYCAPIKGHSYVFWYQQVLKNEFKFLISFQNENVFDETGMPKERFSAKCLPNSPCSLEIQATKLEDSAVYFCASSDGTGNTQYFGPGTRLTVL.

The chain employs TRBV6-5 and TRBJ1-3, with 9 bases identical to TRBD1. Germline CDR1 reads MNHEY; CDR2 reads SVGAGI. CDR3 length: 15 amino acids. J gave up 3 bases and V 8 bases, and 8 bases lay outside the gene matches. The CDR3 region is CASATGTGIGNTIYF. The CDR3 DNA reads TGTGCCAGCGCCACCGGGACAGGGATTGGAAACACCATATATTTT.

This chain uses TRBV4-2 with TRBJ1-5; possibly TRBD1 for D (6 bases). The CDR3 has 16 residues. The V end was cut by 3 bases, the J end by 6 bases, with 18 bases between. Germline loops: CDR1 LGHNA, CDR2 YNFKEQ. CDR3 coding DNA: TGTGCCAGCAGCCAGGACCCCCAGGGGCGAGGTCAGCCCCAGCATTTT. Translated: CASSQDPQGRGQPQHF.

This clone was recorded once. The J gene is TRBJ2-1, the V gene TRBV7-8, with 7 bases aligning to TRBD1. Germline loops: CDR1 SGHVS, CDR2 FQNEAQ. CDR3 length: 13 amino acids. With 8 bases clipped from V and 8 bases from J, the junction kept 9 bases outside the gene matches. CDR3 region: CASLRRGGDEQFF. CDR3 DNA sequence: TGTGCCAGCCTAAGGAGAGGGGGCGATGAGCAGTTCTTC.

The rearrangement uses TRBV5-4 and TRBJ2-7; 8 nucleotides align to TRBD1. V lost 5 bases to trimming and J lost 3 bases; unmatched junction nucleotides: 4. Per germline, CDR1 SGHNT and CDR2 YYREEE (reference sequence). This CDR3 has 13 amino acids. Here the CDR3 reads CASRPGQGYEQYF. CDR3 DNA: TGTGCCAGCAGGCCCGGACAGGGCTACGAGCAGTACTTC.

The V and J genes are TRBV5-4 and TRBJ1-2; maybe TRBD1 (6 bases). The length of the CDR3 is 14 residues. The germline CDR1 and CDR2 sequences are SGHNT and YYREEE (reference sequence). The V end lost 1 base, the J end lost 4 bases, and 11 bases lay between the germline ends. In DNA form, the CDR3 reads TGTGCCAGCAGCTTGCCAGGACAGAGCTATGGCTACACCTTC. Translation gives CASSLPGQSYGYTF.

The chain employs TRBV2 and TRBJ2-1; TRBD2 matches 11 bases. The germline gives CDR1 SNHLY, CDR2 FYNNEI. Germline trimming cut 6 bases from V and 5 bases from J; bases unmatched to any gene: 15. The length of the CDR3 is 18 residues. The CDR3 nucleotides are TGTGCCAGCAGGTCCCCCGGGGGGGGACTAGCGGCGAACAATGAGCAGTTCTTC. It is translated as CASRSPGGGLAANNEQFF.

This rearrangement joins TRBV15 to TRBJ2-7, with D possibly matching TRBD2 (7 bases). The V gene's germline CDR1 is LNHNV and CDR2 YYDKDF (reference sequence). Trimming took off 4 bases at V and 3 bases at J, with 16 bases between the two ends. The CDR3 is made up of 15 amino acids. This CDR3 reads CATSKNREGGYEQYF. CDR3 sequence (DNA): TGTGCCACCAGCAAAAACAGGGAGGGGGGCTACGAGCAGTACTTC. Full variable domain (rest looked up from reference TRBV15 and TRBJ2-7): DAMVIQNPRYQVTQFGKPVTLSCSQTLNHNVMYWYQQKSSQAPKLLFHYYDKDFNNEADTPDNFQSRRPNTSFCFLDIRSPGLGDTAMYLCATSKNREGGYEQYFGPGTRLTVT.

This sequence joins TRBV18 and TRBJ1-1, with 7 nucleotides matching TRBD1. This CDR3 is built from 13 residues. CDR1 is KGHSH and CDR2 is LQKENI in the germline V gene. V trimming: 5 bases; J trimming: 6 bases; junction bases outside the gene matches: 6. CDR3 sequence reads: CASSTGTASEAFF. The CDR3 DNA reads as TGTGCCAGCTCAACCGGGACAGCATCTGAAGCTTTCTTT.

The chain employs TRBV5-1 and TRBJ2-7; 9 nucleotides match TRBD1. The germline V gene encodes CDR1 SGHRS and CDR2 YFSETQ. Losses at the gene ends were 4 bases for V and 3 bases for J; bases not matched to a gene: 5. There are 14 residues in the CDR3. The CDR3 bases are TGCGCCAGCAGCCGATCGGGACAGGGCTACGAGCAGTACTTC. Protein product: CASSRSGQGYEQYF.

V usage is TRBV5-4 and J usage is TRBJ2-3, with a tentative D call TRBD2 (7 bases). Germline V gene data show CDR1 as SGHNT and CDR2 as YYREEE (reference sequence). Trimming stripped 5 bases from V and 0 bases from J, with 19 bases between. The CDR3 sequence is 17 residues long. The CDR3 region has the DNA TGTGCCAGCAGGGGGAGGGGGACGGGGTACAGCACAGATACGCAGTATTTT. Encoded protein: CASRGRGTGYSTDTQYF.

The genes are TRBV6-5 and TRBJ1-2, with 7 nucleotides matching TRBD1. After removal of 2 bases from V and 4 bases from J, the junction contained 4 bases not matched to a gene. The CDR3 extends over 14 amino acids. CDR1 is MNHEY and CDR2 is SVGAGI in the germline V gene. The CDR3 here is CASSYGQAFYGYTF. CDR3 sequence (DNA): TGTGCCAGCAGTTACGGACAGGCCTTCTATGGCTACACCTTC.

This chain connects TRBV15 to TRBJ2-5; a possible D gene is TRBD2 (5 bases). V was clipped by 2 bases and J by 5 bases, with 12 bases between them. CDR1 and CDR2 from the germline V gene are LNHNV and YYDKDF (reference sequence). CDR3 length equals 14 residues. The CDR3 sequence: CATSRSGIAETQYF. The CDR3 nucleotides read TGTGCCACCAGCAGATCGGGGATTGCGGAGACCCAGTACTTC.

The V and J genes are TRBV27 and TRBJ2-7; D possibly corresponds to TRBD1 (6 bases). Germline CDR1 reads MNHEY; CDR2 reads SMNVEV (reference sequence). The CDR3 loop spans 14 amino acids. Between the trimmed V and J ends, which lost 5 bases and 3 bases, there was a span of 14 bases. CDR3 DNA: TGTGCCAGCAGTCGTCAGGGGAGAAACTACGAGCAGTACTTC. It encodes CASSRQGRNYEQYF.

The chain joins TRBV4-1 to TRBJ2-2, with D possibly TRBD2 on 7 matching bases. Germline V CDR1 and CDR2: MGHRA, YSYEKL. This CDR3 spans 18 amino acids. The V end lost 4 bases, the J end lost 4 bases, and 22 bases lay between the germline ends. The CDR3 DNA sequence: TGCGCCAGCAGCCGAGGAGGGGGGGCCCACCTTCTCACCGGGGAGCTGTTTTTT. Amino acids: CASSRGGGAHLLTGELFF.

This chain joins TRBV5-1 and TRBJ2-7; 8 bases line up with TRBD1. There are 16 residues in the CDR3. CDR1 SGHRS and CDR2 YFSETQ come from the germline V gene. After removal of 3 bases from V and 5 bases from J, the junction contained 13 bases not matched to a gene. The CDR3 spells CASSWAGAGGADEQYF. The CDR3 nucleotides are TGCGCCAGCAGCTGGGCCGGAGCAGGGGGCGCCGACGAGCAGTACTTC.

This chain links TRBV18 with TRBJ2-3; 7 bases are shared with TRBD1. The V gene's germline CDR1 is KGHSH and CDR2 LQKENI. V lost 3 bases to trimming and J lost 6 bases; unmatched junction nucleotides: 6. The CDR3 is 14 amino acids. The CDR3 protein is CASSPRTGSDTQYF. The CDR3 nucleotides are TGTGCCAGCTCACCTCGGACAGGATCGGATACGCAGTATTTT.

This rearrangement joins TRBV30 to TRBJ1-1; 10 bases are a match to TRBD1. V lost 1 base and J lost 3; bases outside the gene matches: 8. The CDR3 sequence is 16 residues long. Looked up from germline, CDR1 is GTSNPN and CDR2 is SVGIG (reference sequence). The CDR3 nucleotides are TGTGCCTGGAGTGCGGGACAGGGGAATTTCGACACTGAAGCTTTCTTT. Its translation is CAWSAGQGNFDTEAFF.

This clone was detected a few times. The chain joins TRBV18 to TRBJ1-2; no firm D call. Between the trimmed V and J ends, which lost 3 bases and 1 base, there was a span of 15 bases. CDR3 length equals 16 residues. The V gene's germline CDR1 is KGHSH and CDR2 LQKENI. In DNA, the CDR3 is TGTGCCAGCTCACCTCGGCAGGTTTCCTATAACTATGGCTACACCTTC. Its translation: CASSPRQVSYNYGYTF.

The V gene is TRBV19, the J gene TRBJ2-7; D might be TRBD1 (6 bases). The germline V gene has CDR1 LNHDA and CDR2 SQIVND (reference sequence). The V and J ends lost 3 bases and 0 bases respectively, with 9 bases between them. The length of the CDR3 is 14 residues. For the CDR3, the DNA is TGTGCCAGTAGTATGACGACAGGCTCCTACGAGCAGTACTTC. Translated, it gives CASSMTTGSYEQYF.